The clone carrying this T cell receptor (beta chain) was detected many times. Hyperthyroidism was new, under 2 months, in patients aged 18 to 65. Pregnancy or lactation, uncontrolled infections and other autoimmune diseases were grounds for excluding patients. Orbital computed tomography and thyroid ultrasound, along with TRAb, serum thyroxine and clinical symptoms, underpinned diagnosis. This sample is drawn from a study of Graves' ophthalmopathy and Graves' hyperthyroidism. RNA transcripts served as template for amplifying TCR beta CDR3 sequences. RT-PCR was first run with HTBI primers, then multiplex PCR in a second round. TCRdb processed the multiplex PCR reads anew with MiXCR; each CDR3 protein has one entry. The table lists about 550,000 distinct CDR3 sequences, under 45% of them singletons. The specimen sequenced was peripheral blood or thyroid tissue (not recorded which). The source is an adult man with Graves' hyperthyroidism.

The CDR3 reads CSVASGTGRGETQYF. The CDR3, as DNA: TGCAGCGTAGCCTCCGGGACAGGGAGGGGAGAGACCCAGTACTTC. The rearrangement links TRBV29-1 to TRBJ2-5, with TRBD1 matching 9 bases. CDR3 length equals 15 residues. V lost 6 bases to trimming and J lost 4 bases; unmatched junction nucleotides: 12. CDR1 is SQVTM, CDR2 ANQGSEA, per germline.